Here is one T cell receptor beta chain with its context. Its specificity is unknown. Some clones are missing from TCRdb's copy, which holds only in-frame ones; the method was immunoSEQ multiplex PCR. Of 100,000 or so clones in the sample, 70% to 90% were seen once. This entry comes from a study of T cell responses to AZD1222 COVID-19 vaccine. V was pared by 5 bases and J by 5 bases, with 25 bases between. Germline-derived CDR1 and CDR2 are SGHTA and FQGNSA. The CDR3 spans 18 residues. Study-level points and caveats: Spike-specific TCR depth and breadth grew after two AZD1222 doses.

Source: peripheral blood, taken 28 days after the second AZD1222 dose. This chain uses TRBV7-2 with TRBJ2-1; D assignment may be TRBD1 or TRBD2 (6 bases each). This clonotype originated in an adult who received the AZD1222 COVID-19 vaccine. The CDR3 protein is CASSGEAGQGSRNNEQFF. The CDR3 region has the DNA TGTGCCAGCAGCGGGGAGGCGGGACAAGGGTCACGTAACAATGAGCAGTTCTTC. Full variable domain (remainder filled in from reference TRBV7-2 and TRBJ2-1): GAGVSQSPSNKVTEKGKDVELRCDPISGHTALYWYRQSLGQGLEFLIYFQGNSAPDKSGLPSDRFSAERTGGSVSTLTIQRTQQEDSAVYLCASSGEAGQGSRNNEQFFGPGTRLTVL.